The sequence of this T cell receptor (beta chain) was determined in a study of CD8 T cells in ankylosing spondylitis. On this clonotype: The antigen is not known.

The V gene lost 11 bases and the J gene lost 4 bases, with 16 bases spanning the gap. CDR1 and CDR2 (germline): SGHVS, FNYEAQ. This CDR3 has 13 residues. In making TCR beta libraries, quantitative 5'-RACE with molecular barcodes was used. One entry per CDR3 protein results from TCRdb running MiXCR on the 5' RACE reads. Among a few hundred thousand distinct CDR3 sequences, less than 25% were seen once, and the ten largest hold about 3.5%. Regarding the study as a whole: Prior work had noted some motif variants in reactive arthritis blood and synovial fluid.

This chain connects TRBV7-6 to TRBJ2-3; tentative D call: TRBD2 (6 bases). The receptor comes from a female donor with ankylosing spondylitis or in good health (not recorded which). Sequenced sample: blood, either unsorted or a sorted T cell fraction (not recorded which). The DNA for the CDR3 is TGTGCCCAGCAGCGGGTCGAAGCAGATACGCAGTATTTT. Encoded protein: CAQQRVEADTQYF.